The clone carrying this T cell receptor (beta chain) has just one count. The sample is drawn from a study of patients and donors after allogeneic stem cell transplantation. V lost 6 bases to trimming and J lost 6 bases, with 12 bases between them. From germline, CDR1 is MNHNY and CDR2 SVGAGI (reference sequence). The CDR3 runs to 14 residues. Each CDR3 protein gets one entry after TCRdb re-called the RT-PCR reads with MiXCR. The sample has approximately 140,000 distinct CDR3 sequences, roughly 35% seen once. The receptor comes from a human donor who was either an allogeneic HSCT recipient or a stem cell or donor lymphocyte infusion donor (not recorded which). It is not recorded whose cells these are; they may come from a transplant donor. The rearrangement uses TRBV6-6 and TRBJ1-6, with a weak D call TRBD1 (6 bases). Sequencing was performed on blood, either unsorted or a sorted T cell fraction (not recorded which). CDR3 nucleotide sequence: TGTGCCAGCAGCCAAACAGGGTCTAATTCACCCCTCCACTTT. The encoded protein is CASSQTGSNSPLHF.